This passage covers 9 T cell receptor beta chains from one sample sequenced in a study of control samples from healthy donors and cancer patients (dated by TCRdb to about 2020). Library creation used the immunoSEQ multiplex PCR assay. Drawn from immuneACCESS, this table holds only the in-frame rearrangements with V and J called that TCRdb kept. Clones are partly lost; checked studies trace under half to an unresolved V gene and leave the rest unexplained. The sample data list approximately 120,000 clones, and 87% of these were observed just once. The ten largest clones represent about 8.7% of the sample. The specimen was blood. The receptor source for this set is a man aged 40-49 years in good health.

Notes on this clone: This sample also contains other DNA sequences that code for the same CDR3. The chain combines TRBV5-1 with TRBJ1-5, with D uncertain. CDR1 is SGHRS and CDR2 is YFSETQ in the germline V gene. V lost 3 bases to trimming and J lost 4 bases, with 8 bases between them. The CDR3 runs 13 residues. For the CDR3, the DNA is TGCGCCAGCAGCTATGGTGAAAATCAGCCCCAGCATTTT. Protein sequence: CASSYGENQPQHF.

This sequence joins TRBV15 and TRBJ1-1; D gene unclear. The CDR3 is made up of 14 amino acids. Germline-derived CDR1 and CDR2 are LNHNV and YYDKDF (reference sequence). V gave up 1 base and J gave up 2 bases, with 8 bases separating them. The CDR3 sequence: CATSRVTGNTEAFF. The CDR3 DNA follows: TGTGCCACCAGCAGAGTAACGGGTAACACTGAAGCTTTCTTT.

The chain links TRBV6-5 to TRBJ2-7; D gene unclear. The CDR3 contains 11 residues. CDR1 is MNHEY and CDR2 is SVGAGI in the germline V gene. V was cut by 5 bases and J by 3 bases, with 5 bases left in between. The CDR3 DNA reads TGTGCCAGCAGTCGGAACTACGAGCAGTACTTC. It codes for CASSRNYEQYF.

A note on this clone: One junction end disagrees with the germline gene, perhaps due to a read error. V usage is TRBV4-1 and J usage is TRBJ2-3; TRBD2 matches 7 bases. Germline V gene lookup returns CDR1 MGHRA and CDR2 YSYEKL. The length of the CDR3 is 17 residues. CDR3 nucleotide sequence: TGCGCCAGCAGTCAAGATAGGCTAGCGGCTAGCACAGATACGCAGTATTTT. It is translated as CASSQDRLAASTDTQYF.

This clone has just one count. The DNA of the CDR3 is TGTGCCAGCAGCTTCGGGACAGGGGGCGAGCAGTACTTC. Protein product: CASSFGTGGEQYF. This sequence joins TRBV5-6 and TRBJ2-7; 11 bases are a match to TRBD1. Losses at the gene ends were 2 bases for V and 6 bases for J; bases not matched to a gene: 1. In germline, CDR1 is SGHDT, CDR2 YYEEEE. The CDR3 covers 13 residues. Using reference TRBV5-6 and TRBJ2-7 for the parts outside the CDR3, the full variable domain is DAGVTQSPTHLIKTRGQQVTLRCSPKSGHDTVSWYQQALGQGPQFIFQYYEEEERQRGNFPDRFSGHQFPNYSSELNVNALLLGDSALYLCASSFGTGGEQYFGPGTRLTVT.

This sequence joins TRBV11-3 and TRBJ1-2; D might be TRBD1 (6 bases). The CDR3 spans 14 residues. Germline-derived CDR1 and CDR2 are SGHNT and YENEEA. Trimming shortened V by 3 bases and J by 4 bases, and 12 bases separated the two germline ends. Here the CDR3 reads CASSLGGQGYGYTF. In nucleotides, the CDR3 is TGTGCCAGCAGCTTGGGGGGGCAGGGCTATGGCTACACCTTC.

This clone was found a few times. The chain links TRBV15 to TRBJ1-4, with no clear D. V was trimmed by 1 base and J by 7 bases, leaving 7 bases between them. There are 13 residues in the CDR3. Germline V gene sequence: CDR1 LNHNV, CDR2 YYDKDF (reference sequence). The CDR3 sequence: CATSRVPSEKLFF. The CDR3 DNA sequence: TGTGCCACCAGCAGAGTCCCCTCTGAAAAACTGTTTTTT. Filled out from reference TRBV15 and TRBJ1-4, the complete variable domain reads DAMVIQNPRYQVTQFGKPVTLSCSQTLNHNVMYWYQQKSSQAPKLLFHYYDKDFNNEADTPDNFQSRRPNTSFCFLDIRSPGLGDTAMYLCATSRVPSEKLFFGSGTQLSVL.

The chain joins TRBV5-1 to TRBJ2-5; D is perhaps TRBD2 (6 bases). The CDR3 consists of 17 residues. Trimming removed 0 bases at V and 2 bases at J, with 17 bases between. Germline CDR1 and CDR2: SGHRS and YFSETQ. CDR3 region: CASSLATLNRGQETQYF. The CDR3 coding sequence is TGCGCCAGCAGCTTGGCAACCCTAAACCGGGGGCAAGAGACCCAGTACTTC.

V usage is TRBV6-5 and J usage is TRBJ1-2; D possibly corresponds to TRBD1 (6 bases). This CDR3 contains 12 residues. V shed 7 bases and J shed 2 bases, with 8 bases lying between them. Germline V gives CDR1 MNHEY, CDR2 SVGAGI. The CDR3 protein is CASIRGNYGYTF. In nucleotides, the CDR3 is TGTGCCAGCATCAGGGGAAACTATGGCTACACCTTC.